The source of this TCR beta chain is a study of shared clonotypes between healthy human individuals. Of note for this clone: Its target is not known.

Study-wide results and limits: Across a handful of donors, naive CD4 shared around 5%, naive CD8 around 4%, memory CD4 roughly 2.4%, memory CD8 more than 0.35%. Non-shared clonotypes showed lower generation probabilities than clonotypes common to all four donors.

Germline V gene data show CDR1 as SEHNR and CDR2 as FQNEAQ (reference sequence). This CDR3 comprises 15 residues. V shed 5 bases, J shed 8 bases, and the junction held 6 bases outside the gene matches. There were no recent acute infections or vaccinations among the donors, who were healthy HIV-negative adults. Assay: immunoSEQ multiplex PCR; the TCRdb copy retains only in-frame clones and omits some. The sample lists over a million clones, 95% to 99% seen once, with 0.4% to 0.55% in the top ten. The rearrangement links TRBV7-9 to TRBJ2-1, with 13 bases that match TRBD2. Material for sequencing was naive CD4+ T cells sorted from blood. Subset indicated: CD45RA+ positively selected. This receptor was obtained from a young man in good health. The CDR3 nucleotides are TGTGCCAGCAGCCCCGGGACTAGCGGGGACTATGAGCAGTTCTTC. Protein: CASSPGTSGDYEQFF.